This T cell receptor beta chain was retrieved from a study of blood T cell repertoires in COVID-19. Study-level information: Samples taken during acute and convalescent COVID-19 were collected in the United States, Italy and Spain.

The CDR3 has 15 residues. Trimming took 0 bases from V and 5 from J; bases not matched to a gene: 6. Germline CDR1 reads GTSNPN; CDR2 reads SVGIG (reference sequence). Measured with immunoSEQ multiplex PCR; TCRdb has only the in-frame clones, and not every one. Here the sample spans 470,000 or so clones, around nine tenths being singletons. Sequenced sample: peripheral blood. This sequence originates from a woman in her twenties or thirties with acute or convalescent COVID-19. The chain combines TRBV30 with TRBJ1-4, with 7 nucleotides matching TRBD1. CDR3 residues: CAWSVTQGWNEKLFF. CDR3 nucleotides: TGTGCCTGGAGTGTCACACAGGGGTGGAATGAAAAACTGTTTTTT. Complete variable domain (other parts from reference TRBV30 and TRBJ1-4): SQTIHQWPATLVQPVGSPLSLECTVEGTSNPNLYWYRQAAGRGLQLLFYSVGIGQISSEVPQNLSASRPQDRQFILSSKKLLLSDSGFYLCAWSVTQGWNEKLFFGSGTQLSVL.